The subject of this entry is one TCR beta chain. Its cognate antigen is unknown. Measured with immunoSEQ multiplex PCR; TCRdb has only the in-frame clones, and not every one. The data hold under 65,000 clones, with nearly 90% observed a single time. The sample is drawn from a study of OX40 agonist ivuxolimab in advanced cancers. Whole-study context: Treatment received earlier with anti-PD-1, anti-PD-L1 or anti-CTLA-4 agents was allowed, and less than 45% had some. Three patients showed partial responses: one hepatocellular carcinoma and two cutaneous melanoma cases.

General study findings and limits: At 0.1 to 3.0 mg/kg and by week 6, clonal expansion occurred in CD4+ and CD8+ blood T cells.

Looked up from germline, CDR1 is MGHDK and CDR2 is SYGVNS. This CDR3 has 14 amino acids. After removal of 5 bases from V and 5 bases from J, the junction contained 7 bases not matched to a gene. V is TRBV25-1 and J is TRBJ2-5, with 8 bases lining up with TRBD1. This specimen was CD4+ or CD8+ T cells sorted from blood, taken in a trial of the OX40 agonist ivuxolimab. The origin of this receptor is an adult with an advanced solid tumor such as melanoma, head and neck, liver or kidney cancer. CDR3 residues: CASSSAGGLETQYF. CDR3 DNA: TGTGCCAGCAGTTCGGCAGGGGGCTTGGAGACCCAGTACTTC.